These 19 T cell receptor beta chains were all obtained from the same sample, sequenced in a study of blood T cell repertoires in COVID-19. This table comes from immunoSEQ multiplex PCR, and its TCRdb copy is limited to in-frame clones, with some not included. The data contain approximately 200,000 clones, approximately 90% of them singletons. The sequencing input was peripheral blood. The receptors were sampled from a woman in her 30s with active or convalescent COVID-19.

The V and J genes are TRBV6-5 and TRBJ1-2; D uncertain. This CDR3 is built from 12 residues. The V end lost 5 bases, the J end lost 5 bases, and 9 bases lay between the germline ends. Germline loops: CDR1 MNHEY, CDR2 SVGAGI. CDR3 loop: CASSPDNYGYTF. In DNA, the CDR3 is TGTGCCAGCAGTCCAGACAATTATGGCTACACCTTC.

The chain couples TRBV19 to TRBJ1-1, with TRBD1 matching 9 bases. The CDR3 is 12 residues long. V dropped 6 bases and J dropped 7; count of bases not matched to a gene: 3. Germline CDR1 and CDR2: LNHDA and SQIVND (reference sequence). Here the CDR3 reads CASRTGGYEAFF. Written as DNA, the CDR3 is TGTGCCAGTAGGACAGGGGGGTATGAAGCTTTCTTT.

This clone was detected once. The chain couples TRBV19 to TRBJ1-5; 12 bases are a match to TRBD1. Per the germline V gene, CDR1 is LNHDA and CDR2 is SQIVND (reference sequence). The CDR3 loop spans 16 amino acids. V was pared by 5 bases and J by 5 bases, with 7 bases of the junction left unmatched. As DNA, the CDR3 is TGTGCCAGTAGTGTTCCGGGGGACAGGGGGCATCAGCCCCAGCATTTT. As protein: CASSVPGDRGHQPQHF. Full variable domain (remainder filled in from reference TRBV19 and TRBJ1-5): DGGITQSPKYLFRKEGQNVTLSCEQNLNHDAMYWYRQDPGQGLRLIYYSQIVNDFQKGDIAEGYSVSREKKESFPLTVTSAQKNPTAFYLCASSVPGDRGHQPQHFGDGTRLSIL.

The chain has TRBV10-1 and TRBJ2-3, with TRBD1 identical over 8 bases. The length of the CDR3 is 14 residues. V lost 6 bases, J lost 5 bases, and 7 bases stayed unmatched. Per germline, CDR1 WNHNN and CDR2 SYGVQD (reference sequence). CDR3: CASRLGQGEDTQYF. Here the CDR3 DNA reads TGCGCCAGCAGGCTAGGACAGGGTGAAGATACGCAGTATTTT.

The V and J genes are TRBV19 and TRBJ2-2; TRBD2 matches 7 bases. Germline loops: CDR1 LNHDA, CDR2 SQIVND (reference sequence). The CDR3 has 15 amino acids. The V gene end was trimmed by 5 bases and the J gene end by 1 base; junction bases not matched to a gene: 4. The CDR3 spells CASSAGLLNTGELFF. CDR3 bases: TGTGCCAGTAGTGCGGGACTACTGAACACCGGGGAGCTGTTTTTT.

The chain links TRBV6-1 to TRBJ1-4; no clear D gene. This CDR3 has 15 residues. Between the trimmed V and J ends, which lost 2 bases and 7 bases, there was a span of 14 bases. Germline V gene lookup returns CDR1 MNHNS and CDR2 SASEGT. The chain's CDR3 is CASSEIQAEGEKLFF. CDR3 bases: TGTGCCAGCAGTGAAATTCAGGCGGAGGGTGAAAAACTGTTTTTT.

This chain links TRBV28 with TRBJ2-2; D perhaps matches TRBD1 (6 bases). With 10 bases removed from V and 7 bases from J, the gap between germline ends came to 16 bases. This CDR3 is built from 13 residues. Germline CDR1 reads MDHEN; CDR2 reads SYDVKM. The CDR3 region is CANQARGNGELFF. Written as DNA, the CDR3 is TGTGCCAACCAAGCAAGGGGGAACGGGGAGCTGTTTTTT.

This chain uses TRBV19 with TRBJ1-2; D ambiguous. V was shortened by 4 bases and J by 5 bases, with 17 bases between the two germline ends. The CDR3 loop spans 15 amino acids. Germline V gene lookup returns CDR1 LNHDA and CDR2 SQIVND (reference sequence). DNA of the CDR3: TGTGCCAGTAGTACTTCCTGGGAGGCGGTATATGGCTACACCTTC. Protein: CASSTSWEAVYGYTF.

DNA for the CDR3: TGTGCCAGCAGTTTCGTGCCGGGACAGTACGAGCAGTACTTC. Its translation is CASSFVPGQYEQYF. This chain uses TRBV27 with TRBJ2-7; 7 nucleotides match TRBD1. Per the germline V gene, CDR1 is MNHEY and CDR2 is SMNVEV (reference sequence). The CDR3 has 14 amino acids. Trimming cost V 3 bases and J 4 bases; bases outside gene matches: 6.

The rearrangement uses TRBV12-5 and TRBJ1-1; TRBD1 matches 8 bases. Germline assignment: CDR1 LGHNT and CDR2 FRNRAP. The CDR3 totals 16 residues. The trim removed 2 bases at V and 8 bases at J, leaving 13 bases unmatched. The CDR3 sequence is CASGLRVGTGLFEAFF. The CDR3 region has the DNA TGTGCTAGTGGTTTGAGGGTAGGGACAGGCTTATTCGAAGCTTTCTTT.

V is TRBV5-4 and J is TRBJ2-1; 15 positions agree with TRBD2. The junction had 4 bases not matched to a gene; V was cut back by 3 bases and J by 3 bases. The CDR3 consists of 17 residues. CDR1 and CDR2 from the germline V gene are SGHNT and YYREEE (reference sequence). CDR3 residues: CASSSWTSGGGYNEQFF. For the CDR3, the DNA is TGTGCCAGCAGCTCCTGGACTAGCGGGGGGGGCTACAATGAGCAGTTCTTC.

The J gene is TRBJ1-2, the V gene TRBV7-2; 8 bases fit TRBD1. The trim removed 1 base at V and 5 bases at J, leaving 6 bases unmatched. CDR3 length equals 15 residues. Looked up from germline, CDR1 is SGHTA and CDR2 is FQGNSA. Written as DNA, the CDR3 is TGTGCCAGCAGCTTAGAGTCAGGGGGCCCTTATGGCTACACCTTC. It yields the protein CASSLESGGPYGYTF.

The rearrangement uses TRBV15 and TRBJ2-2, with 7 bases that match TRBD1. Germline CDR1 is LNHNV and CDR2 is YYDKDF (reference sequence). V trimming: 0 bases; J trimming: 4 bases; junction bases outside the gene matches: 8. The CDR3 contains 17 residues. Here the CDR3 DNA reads TGTGCCACCAGCAGAGATAGGGACAGCCGGAGCACCGGGGAGCTGTTTTTT. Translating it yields CATSRDRDSRSTGELFF.

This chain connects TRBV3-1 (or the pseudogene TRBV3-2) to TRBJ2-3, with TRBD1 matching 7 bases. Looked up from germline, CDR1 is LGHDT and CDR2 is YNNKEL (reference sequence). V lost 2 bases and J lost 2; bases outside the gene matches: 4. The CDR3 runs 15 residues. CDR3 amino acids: CASSQLGQTTDTQYF. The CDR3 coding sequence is TGTGCCAGCAGCCAATTGGGACAGACCACAGATACGCAGTATTTT.

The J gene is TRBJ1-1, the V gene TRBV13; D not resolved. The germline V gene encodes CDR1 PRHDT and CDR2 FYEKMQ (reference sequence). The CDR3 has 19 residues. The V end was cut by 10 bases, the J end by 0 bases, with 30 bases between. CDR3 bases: TGTGCCAACCAAGATTACCAGCTTCCTTGGCAGGCCTTGAACACTGAAGCTTTCTTT. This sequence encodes CANQDYQLPWQALNTEAFF. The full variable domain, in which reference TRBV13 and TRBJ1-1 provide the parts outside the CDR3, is AAGVIQSPRHLIKEKRETATLKCYPIPRHDTVYWYQQGPGQDPQFLISFYEKMQSDKGSIPDRFSAQQFSDYHSELNMSSLELGDSALYFCANQDYQLPWQALNTEAFFGQGTRLTVV.

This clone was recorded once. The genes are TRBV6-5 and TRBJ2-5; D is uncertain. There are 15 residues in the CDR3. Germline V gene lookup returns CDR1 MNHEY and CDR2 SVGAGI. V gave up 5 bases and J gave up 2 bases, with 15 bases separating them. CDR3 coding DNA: TGTGCCAGCAGTCCCGACTCCTCCCTACAAGAGACCCAGTACTTC. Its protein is CASSPDSSLQETQYF.

CDR3: CASSLGQGNYEQYF. As DNA, the CDR3 is TGTGCCAGCAGTTTGGGACAGGGGAACTACGAGCAGTACTTC. The genes are TRBV27 and TRBJ2-7, with TRBD1 matching 10 bases. Germline V CDR1 and CDR2: MNHEY, SMNVEV (reference sequence). CDR3 length equals 14 residues. The V segment lost 3 bases and the J segment 3 bases; nucleotides outside the gene matches: 2.

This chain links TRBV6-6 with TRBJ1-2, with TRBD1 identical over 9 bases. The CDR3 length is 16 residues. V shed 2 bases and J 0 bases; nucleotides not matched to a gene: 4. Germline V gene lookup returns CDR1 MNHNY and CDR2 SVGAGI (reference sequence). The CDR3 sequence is CASSYPDRGSNYGYTF. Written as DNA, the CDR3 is TGTGCCAGCAGTTACCCGGACAGGGGCTCTAACTATGGCTACACCTTC.

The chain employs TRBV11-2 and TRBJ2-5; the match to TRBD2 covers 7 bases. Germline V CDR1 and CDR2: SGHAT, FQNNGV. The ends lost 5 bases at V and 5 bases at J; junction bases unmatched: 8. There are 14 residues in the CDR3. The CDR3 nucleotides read TGTGCCAGCAGCCCGGGGGGAACTTTGGAGACCCAGTACTTC. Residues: CASSPGGTLETQYF. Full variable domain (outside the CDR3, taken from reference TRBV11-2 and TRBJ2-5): EAGVAQSPRYKIIEKRQSVAFWCNPISGHATLYWYQQILGQGPKLLIQFQNNGVVDDSQLPKDRFSAERLKGVDSTLKIQPAKLEDSAVYLCASSPGGTLETQYFGPGTRLLVL.